These 24 T cell receptor beta chains share one sample of origin, sequenced in a study of T-cell memory formation after mild COVID-19 (dated by TCRdb to the early 2020s). The method behind the library was 5' RACE. Sequencing was performed on an Illumina NovaSeq 6000. TCRdb reworked the public reads: Q25 trimming with fastp, MiXCR clone assembly, productive beta chains retained. Rows merge per CDR3 protein into single entries with the most common DNA and genes. This sample lists 35,000 to 45,000 distinct CDR3 sequences; over 6.5% were detected once. Of the sample, roughly 0.79% falls within the top ten clones. Sequencing was carried out using PBMCs or a T cell subset sorted from them (not recorded which). Receptors were obtained from an adult who had mild COVID-19 (a few samples of this study predate the infection). The sample titles of this study are shuffled in the database, so cell type and time point are left out.

There are many counts of this clonotype. This chain connects TRBV5-1 to TRBJ1-1; possible D gene TRBD1, 5 bases. The CDR3 is 14 amino acids. Per germline, CDR1 SGHRS and CDR2 YFSETQ. Between the trimmed V and J ends, which lost 1 base and 6 bases, there was a span of 13 bases. As DNA, the CDR3 is TGCGCCAGCAGCTTGCGTGAGACAGCGCCTGAAGCTTTCTTT. This sequence encodes CASSLRETAPEAFF.

This clonotype was observed many times. V is TRBV10-3 and J is TRBJ2-1, with 8 bases that match TRBD1. There are 16 residues in the CDR3. The junction had 7 bases not matched to a gene; V was cut back by 0 bases and J by 6 bases. Germline V gene data show CDR1 as ENHRY and CDR2 as SYGVKD. The CDR3 sequence is CAISESKTGVGNEQFF. In DNA form, the CDR3 reads TGTGCCATCAGTGAGTCCAAGACAGGGGTGGGCAATGAGCAGTTCTTC.

The sample holds a few counts of this clonotype. The V call is TRBV2, the J call TRBJ2-3; D is possibly TRBD2 (5 bases). Trimming removed 4 bases at V and 7 bases at J, with 12 bases between. The CDR3 contains 13 residues. CDR1 SNHLY and CDR2 FYNNEI come from the germline V gene. The DNA for the CDR3 is TGTGCCAGCAGTGTCACGGAGGCTTATACGCAGTATTTT. This gives the protein CASSVTEAYTQYF.

The CDR3 DNA follows: TGTGCCAGCAGCCAAGTAGGGACACCATTAAGATCCGAGCAGTACTTC. The encoded protein is CASSQVGTPLRSEQYF. The chain couples TRBV3-1 to TRBJ2-7, with a tentative D call TRBD1 (6 bases). Per the germline V gene, CDR1 is LGHDT and CDR2 is YNNKEL (reference sequence). This CDR3 contains 16 residues. Deletions cut 1 base from V and 6 bases from J, with 19 bases between.

The chain carries TRBV24-1 and TRBJ2-1; 8 bases are a match to TRBD1. J was trimmed by 2 bases and V by 4 bases; bases with no gene match: 3. The V gene's germline CDR1 is KGHDR and CDR2 SFDVKD. The CDR3 runs to 15 residues. CDR3 sequence (DNA): TGTGCCACCAGTGAAGACAGGGGAACCTACAATGAGCAGTTCTTC. Residues: CATSEDRGTYNEQFF.

Notes on this clonotype: A junction boundary mismatches the germline segment, possibly from a read error. J is TRBJ1-1 and V is TRBV30; D uncertain. CDR3 length equals 14 residues. The germline V gene encodes CDR1 GTSNPN and CDR2 SVGIG (reference sequence). The CDR3 loop reads CAWSVSGQNTEAVF. The CDR3 coding sequence is TGTGCCTGGAGTGTATCTGGCCAGAACACTGAAGCTGTCTTT.

This clonotype was counted at least ten times. The rearrangement links TRBV5-5 to TRBJ1-1; D gene uncertain. In germline, CDR1 is SGHKS, CDR2 YYEKEE (reference sequence). V lost 2 bases, J lost 6 bases, and 11 bases lay in between. The CDR3 covers 13 residues. The CDR3 DNA follows: TGTGCCAGCAGCTTCCGGTCCGGGGCTGAAGCTTTCTTT. Its translation is CASSFRSGAEAFF.

This clonotype was counted at least ten times. The chain's CDR3 is CATSDYHSRVSGQPQHF. CDR3 in DNA: TGTGCCACCAGTGATTACCACTCCAGGGTATCGGGGCAGCCCCAGCATTTT. The chain employs TRBV24-1 and TRBJ1-5; D is perhaps TRBD1 (5 bases). Looked up from germline, CDR1 is KGHDR and CDR2 is SFDVKD. V was pared by 2 bases and J by 7 bases, with 20 bases between. The CDR3 loop spans 17 amino acids.

This clonotype was counted at least ten times. This chain uses TRBV7-9 with TRBJ2-7; D may match TRBD1 or TRBD2 (7 bases each). The CDR3 extends over 14 amino acids. From germline, CDR1 is SEHNR and CDR2 FQNEAQ (reference sequence). V was pared by 3 bases and J by 6 bases, with 15 bases between. The CDR3 DNA is TGTGCCAGCAGCTTCCTCGCAGGGGGGGGCGAGCAGTACTTC. Its translation: CASSFLAGGGEQYF. The entire variable domain, with the rest obtained from reference TRBV7-9 and TRBJ2-7, is as follows: DTGVSQNPRHKITKRGQNVTFRCDPISEHNRLYWYRQTLGQGPEFLTYFQNEAQLEKSRLLSDRFSAERPKGSFSTLEIQRTEQGDSAMYLCASSFLAGGGEQYFGPGTRLTVT.

A few counts support this clonotype. The chain has TRBV29-1 and TRBJ1-1, with 9 bases aligning to TRBD1. Germline V gene sequence: CDR1 SQVTM, CDR2 ANQGSEA. J lost 6 bases, V lost 6 bases, and 2 bases had no gene match. There are 11 residues in the CDR3. Here the CDR3 reads CSVDRGPEAFF. The CDR3 nucleotides are TGCAGCGTGGACAGGGGCCCTGAAGCTTTCTTT.

This clonotype is medium-sized by share. This sequence joins TRBV12-3 or TRBV12-4 and TRBJ2-5; D is possibly TRBD1 or TRBD2 (5 bases each). Trimming left V 7 bases short and J 5 bases short, with 23 bases between. The CDR3 runs to 16 residues. The CDR3, as DNA: TGTGCCAGCAACAGTAGGTGGGACCTGCCCAAGGAGACCCAGTACTTC. Encoded protein: CASNSRWDLPKETQYF.

This clonotype was recorded at least ten times. The chain uses TRBV5-1 and TRBJ1-4; 9 bases fit TRBD1. V trimming: 0 bases; J trimming: 8 bases; junction bases outside the gene matches: 8. CDR1 and CDR2 from the germline V gene are SGHRS and YFSETQ. CDR3 length: 16 residues. The DNA for the CDR3 is TGCGCCAGCAGCTTGGCCAAGACAGGGGGGAACGAAAAACTGTTTTTT. Translation: CASSLAKTGGNEKLFF.

This clonotype has at least ten counts. The V and J genes are TRBV11-2 and TRBJ1-1; TRBD1 matches 8 bases. J was trimmed by 5 bases and V by 5 bases; bases with no gene match: 7. CDR1 and CDR2 from the germline V gene are SGHAT and FQNNGV. The CDR3 covers 14 residues. The CDR3 spells CASSPRRQGTEAFF. In DNA, the CDR3 is TGTGCCAGCAGCCCTCGACGACAGGGGACTGAAGCTTTCTTT.

This clonotype occurred many times. J is TRBJ1-6 and V is TRBV27, with 10 nucleotides matching TRBD1. V gave up 6 bases and J gave up 10 bases; unmatched junction bases: 9. CDR3 size: 15 residues. CDR1 and CDR2 (germline): MNHEY, SMNVEV (reference sequence). Here the CDR3 DNA reads TGTGCCAGCAGAGAACAGACAGGGGGCTTATCACCCCTCCACTTT. Protein: CASREQTGGLSPLHF.

This clonotype was picked up many times. V gene TRBV6-2 or TRBV6-3 combines with J gene TRBJ2-1, with D uncertain. Trimming took 8 bases from V and 6 from J, leaving 14 bases between them. There are 13 residues in the CDR3. Looked up from germline, CDR1 is MNHEY and CDR2 is SVGEGT. Written as DNA, the CDR3 is TGTGCCAGCGCCCTTGTTATCCCCAATGAGCAGTTCTTC. Translated: CASALVIPNEQFF.

Many counts were recorded for this clonotype. The chain joins TRBV27 to TRBJ1-5; TRBD1 might be the D (5 bases). Trimming removed 5 bases from V and 0 bases from J, with 14 bases in between. The CDR3 extends over 16 amino acids. Germline CDR1 reads MNHEY; CDR2 reads SMNVEV (reference sequence). CDR3 sequence (DNA): TGTGCCAGCAGTATGGAGGGGACCCTTAGCAATCAGCCCCAGCATTTT. It translates to CASSMEGTLSNQPQHF.

There are a few counts of this clonotype. This chain links TRBV5-1 with TRBJ1-2; possible D gene TRBD1, 6 bases. The germline V and J ends were trimmed by 0 bases and 8 bases, with 20 bases remaining between them. This CDR3 is built from 16 residues. Germline V gives CDR1 SGHRS, CDR2 YFSETQ. CDR3 residues: CASSLAPADSRGGYTF. The CDR3 region has the DNA TGCGCCAGCAGCTTGGCCCCCGCGGACAGCAGAGGAGGCTACACCTTC.

This chain joins TRBV5-1 and TRBJ2-5; TRBD1 matches at 8 bases. The CDR3 contains 15 residues. Germline V CDR1 and CDR2: SGHRS, YFSETQ. After removal of 2 bases from V and 2 bases from J, the junction contained 5 bases not matched to a gene. The CDR3: CASSFGTGKQETQYF. CDR3 sequence (DNA): TGCGCCAGCAGCTTCGGGACAGGCAAACAAGAGACCCAGTACTTC. The variable domain in full, completed from reference TRBV5-1 and TRBJ2-5, reads KAGVTQTPRYLIKTRGQQVTLSCSPISGHRSVSWYQQTPGQGLQFLFEYFSETQRNKGNFPGRFSGRQFSNSRSEMNVSTLELGDSALYLCASSFGTGKQETQYFGPGTRLLVL.

V gene TRBV27 combines with J gene TRBJ2-3; TRBD2 matches 12 bases. Looked up from germline, CDR1 is MNHEY and CDR2 is SMNVEV (reference sequence). The CDR3 totals 17 residues. The ends lost 6 bases at V and 0 bases at J; junction bases unmatched: 7. CDR3 in amino acids: CASRSSGRAFSTDTQYF. The DNA of the CDR3 is TGTGCCAGCAGATCTAGCGGGAGGGCCTTCAGCACAGATACGCAGTATTTT.

By share, this clonotype counts as medium-sized. The chain has TRBV6-8 and TRBJ2-7; D might be TRBD2 (5 bases). Trimming took 5 bases from V and 1 from J, leaving 12 bases between them. The germline CDR1 and CDR2 sequences are MNHGY and SAAAGT. This CDR3 is 14 amino acids long. CDR3 nucleotides: TGTGCCAGCAGTCGCCCTCGAGGGTCCTACGAGCAGTACTTC. It translates to CASSRPRGSYEQYF.

The chain is built from TRBV12-5 and TRBJ2-1, with TRBD2 matching over 12 bases. With 6 bases clipped from V and 7 bases from J, the junction kept 7 bases outside the gene matches. Per germline, CDR1 LGHNT and CDR2 FRNRAP. The CDR3 contains 15 residues. The CDR3 region is CASGLLAGGPNEQFF. DNA for the CDR3: TGTGCTAGTGGCCTCCTAGCGGGGGGGCCGAATGAGCAGTTCTTC. The whole variable domain, filled in from reference TRBV12-5 and TRBJ2-1, reads DARVTQTPRHKVTEMGQEVTMRCQPILGHNTVFWYRQTMMQGLELLAYFRNRAPLDDSGMPKDRFSAEMPDATLATLKIQPSEPRDSAVYFCASGLLAGGPNEQFFGPGTRLTVL.

This clonotype came up once. The gene calls are TRBV12-3 or TRBV12-4 and TRBJ1-2, with TRBD1 matching over 7 bases. The CDR3 has 14 residues. The V gene end was trimmed by 5 bases and the J gene end by 6 bases; junction bases not matched to a gene: 9. CDR3 sequence: CASSTTGSVDGYTF. Written as DNA, the CDR3 is TGTGCCAGCAGTACGACAGGGAGTGTTGATGGCTACACCTTC.

Ten or more counts support this clonotype. The V and J genes are TRBV5-1 and TRBJ1-4, with no clear D. The length of the CDR3 is 15 residues. The V end was cut by 0 bases, the J end by 7 bases, with 13 bases between. CDR1 and CDR2 (germline): SGHRS, YFSETQ. This chain's CDR3 is CASSLGPQLGEKLFF. The DNA for the CDR3 is TGCGCCAGCAGCTTGGGACCTCAACTAGGTGAAAAACTGTTTTTT.

This clonotype was found many times. V gene TRBV7-9 combines with J gene TRBJ2-5; possible D gene TRBD1, 6 bases. The CDR3 consists of 14 residues. V gave up 0 bases and J gave up 4 bases, with 9 bases separating them. Germline CDR1 and CDR2: SEHNR and FQNEAQ (reference sequence). The CDR3 DNA reads as TGTGCCAGCAGCTTAGCTGGACAGCGAGAGACCCAGTACTTC. Translating it yields CASSLAGQRETQYF.